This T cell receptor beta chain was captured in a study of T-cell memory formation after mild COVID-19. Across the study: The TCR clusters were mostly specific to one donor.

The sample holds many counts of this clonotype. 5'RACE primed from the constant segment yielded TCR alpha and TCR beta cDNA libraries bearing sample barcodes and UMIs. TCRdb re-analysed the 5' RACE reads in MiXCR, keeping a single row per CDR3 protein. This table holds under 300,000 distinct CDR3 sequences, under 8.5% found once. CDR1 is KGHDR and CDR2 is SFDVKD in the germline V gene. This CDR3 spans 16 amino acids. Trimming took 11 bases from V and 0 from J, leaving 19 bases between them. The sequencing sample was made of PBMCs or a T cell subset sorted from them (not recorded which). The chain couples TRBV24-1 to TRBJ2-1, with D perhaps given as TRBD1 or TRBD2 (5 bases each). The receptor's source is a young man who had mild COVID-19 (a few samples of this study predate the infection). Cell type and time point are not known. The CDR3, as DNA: TGTGCCATCAGAGGGGTGGGGTTGTCCTCCTACAATGAGCAGTTCTTC. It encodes CAIRGVGLSSYNEQFF.